The 5 T cell receptor beta chains below all came from one sample that was sequenced in a study of a mutant IDH1 vaccine in newly diagnosed glioma. Specified time point: baseline, week 1 (first vaccination visit). Treatment specified: pre-vaccination baseline after standard-of-care therapy. Measured with immunoSEQ multiplex PCR; TCRdb has only the in-frame clones, and not every one. The sample lists under 75,000 clones, around 92% occurring once. This sample comprised PBMCs, obtained from a glioma patient treated with radiotherapy, temozolomide or both. The receptors here all came from a man aged 50 to 60 with glioma.

Here the CDR3 DNA reads TGTGCCAGCAGCCAGACCCTAGCGGGAGAAAACACCGGGGAGCTGTTTTTT. Encoded protein: CASSQTLAGENTGELFF. The chain carries TRBV9 and TRBJ2-2; 10 bases are a match to TRBD2. This CDR3 contains 17 residues. In germline, CDR1 is SGDLS, CDR2 YYNGEE. The V gene end was trimmed by 4 bases and the J gene end by 2 bases; junction bases not matched to a gene: 8. The variable domain in full, completed from reference TRBV9 and TRBJ2-2, reads DSGVTQTPKHLITATGQRVTLRCSPRSGDLSVYWYQQSLDQGLQFLIQYYNGEERAKGNILERFSAQQFPDLHSELNLSSLELGDSALYFCASSQTLAGENTGELFFGEGSRLTVL.

The chain is built from TRBV28 and TRBJ2-1; D is perhaps TRBD1 (5 bases). The CDR3 is 16 amino acids. Trimming took 5 bases from V and 6 from J, leaving 20 bases between them. The germline gives CDR1 MDHEN, CDR2 SYDVKM. CDR3 sequence: CASSLAATARSNEQFF. Here the CDR3 DNA reads TGTGCCAGCAGTCTCGCCGCGACAGCCCGATCCAATGAGCAGTTCTTC.

V gene TRBV2 combines with J gene TRBJ2-2; the D gene is possibly TRBD2 (6 bases). Germline loops: CDR1 SNHLY, CDR2 FYNNEI. The CDR3 runs 14 residues. V was pared by 9 bases and J by 5 bases, with 16 bases between. The CDR3 region is CARRDGRGTGELFF. As DNA, the CDR3 is TGTGCCAGAAGGGACGGGAGAGGTACCGGGGAGCTGTTTTTT.

The chain couples TRBV7-2 to TRBJ2-2, with 7 nucleotides matching TRBD2. Per the germline V gene, CDR1 is SGHTA and CDR2 is FQGNSA. J gave up 8 bases and V 8 bases, and 11 bases lay outside the gene matches. The CDR3 length is 14 residues. The CDR3 region is CASAPVGRVGELFF. In DNA, the CDR3 is TGTGCCAGCGCACCGGTGGGGAGGGTTGGGGAGCTGTTTTTT. The whole variable domain, filled in from reference TRBV7-2 and TRBJ2-2, reads GAGVSQSPSNKVTEKGKDVELRCDPISGHTALYWYRQSLGQGLEFLIYFQGNSAPDKSGLPSDRFSAERTGGSVSTLTIQRTQQEDSAVYLCASAPVGRVGELFFGEGSRLTVL.

The chain couples TRBV7-2 to TRBJ2-5, with D possibly TRBD1 on 6 matching bases. This CDR3 spans 14 amino acids. Germline CDR1 reads SGHTA; CDR2 reads FQGNSA. V lost 0 bases to trimming and J lost 4 bases, with 9 bases between them. CDR3 coding DNA: TGTGCCAGCAGCTTAGCGGGGGCGGGAGAGACCCAGTACTTC. Protein sequence: CASSLAGAGETQYF. Drawing the rest from reference TRBV7-2 and TRBJ2-5, the complete variable domain is GAGVSQSPSNKVTEKGKDVELRCDPISGHTALYWYRQSLGQGLEFLIYFQGNSAPDKSGLPSDRFSAERTGGSVSTLTIQRTQQEDSAVYLCASSLAGAGETQYFGPGTRLLVL.